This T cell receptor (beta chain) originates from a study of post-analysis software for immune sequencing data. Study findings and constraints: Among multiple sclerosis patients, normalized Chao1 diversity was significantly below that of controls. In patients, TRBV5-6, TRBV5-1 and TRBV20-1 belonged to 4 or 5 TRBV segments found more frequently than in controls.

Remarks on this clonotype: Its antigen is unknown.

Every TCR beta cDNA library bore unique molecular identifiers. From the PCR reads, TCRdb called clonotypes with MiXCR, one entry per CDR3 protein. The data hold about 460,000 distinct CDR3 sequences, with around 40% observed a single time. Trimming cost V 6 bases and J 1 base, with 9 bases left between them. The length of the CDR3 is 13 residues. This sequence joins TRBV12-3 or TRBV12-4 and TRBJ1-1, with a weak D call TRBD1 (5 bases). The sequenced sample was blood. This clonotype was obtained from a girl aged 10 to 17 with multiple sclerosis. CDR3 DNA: TGTGCCAGCAGCGGAGGGGCGAACACTGAAGCTTTCTTT. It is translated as CASSGGANTEAFF.